This T cell receptor beta chain was sequenced in a study of glioma-infiltrating T cells. TCR alpha and beta CDR3 regions were amplified from RNA using iRepertoire nested multiplex PCR. Input was 100-400 ng of tissue mRNA or PBMC total RNA. TCRdb processed the multiplex PCR reads anew with MiXCR; each CDR3 protein has one entry. The sample contains some 190,000 distinct CDR3 sequences, approximately 30% of which appear only once. General study points: Very few CDR3 sequences were shared between tissue and blood. Non-neoplastic patients had below-expected tissue-blood divergence, while all gliomas exceeded expectation.

With respect to this clonotype: Its cognate antigen is unknown. One base away lies a much larger clone, so this may be a sequencing read error.

The germline CDR1 and CDR2 sequences are SGDLS and YYNGEE. Trimming removed 0 bases from V and 4 bases from J, with 10 bases in between. The CDR3 has 14 residues. The rearrangement uses TRBV9 and TRBJ1-1; no definite D call. The specimen was glioma tissue, nonneoplastic brain tissue, or PBMCs (not recorded which). The clonotype was recovered from a human donor with low-grade glioma or glioblastoma, undergoing nonglioma brain surgery, or in good health (not recorded which). The CDR3 DNA reads TGTGCCAGCAGCGTAGATCCGATGAGCACTGAAGCTTTCTTT. Encoded protein: CASSVDPMSTEAFF.